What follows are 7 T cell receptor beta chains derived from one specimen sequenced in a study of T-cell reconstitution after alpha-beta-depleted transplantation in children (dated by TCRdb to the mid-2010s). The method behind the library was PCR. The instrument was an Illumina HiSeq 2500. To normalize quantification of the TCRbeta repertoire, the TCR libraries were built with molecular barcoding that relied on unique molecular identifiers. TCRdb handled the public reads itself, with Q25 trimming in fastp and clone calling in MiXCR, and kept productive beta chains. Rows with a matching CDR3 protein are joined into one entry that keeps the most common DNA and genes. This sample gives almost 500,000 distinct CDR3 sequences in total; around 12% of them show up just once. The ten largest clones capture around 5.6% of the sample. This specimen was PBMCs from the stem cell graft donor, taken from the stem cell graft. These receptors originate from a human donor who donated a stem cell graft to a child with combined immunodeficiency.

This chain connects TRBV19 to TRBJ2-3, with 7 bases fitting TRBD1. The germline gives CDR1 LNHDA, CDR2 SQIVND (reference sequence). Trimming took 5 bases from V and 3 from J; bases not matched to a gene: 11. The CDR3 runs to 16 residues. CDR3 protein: CASSALFRDRTDTQYF. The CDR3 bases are TGTGCCAGTAGTGCTCTCTTCCGGGACAGAACAGATACGCAGTATTTT.

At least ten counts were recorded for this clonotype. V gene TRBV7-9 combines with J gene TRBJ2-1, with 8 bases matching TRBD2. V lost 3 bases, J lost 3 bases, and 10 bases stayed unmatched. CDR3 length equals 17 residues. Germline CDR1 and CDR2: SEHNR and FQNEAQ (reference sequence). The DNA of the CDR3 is TGTGCCAGCAGCTTGAATCCGACTAGCGCCTTCTACAATGAGCAGTTCTTC. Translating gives CASSLNPTSAFYNEQFF.

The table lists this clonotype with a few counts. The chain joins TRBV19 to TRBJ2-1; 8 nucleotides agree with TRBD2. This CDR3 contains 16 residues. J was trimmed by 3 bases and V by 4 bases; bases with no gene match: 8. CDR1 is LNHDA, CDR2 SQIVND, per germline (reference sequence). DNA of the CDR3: TGTGCCAGTAGTACCCGGACTAGCTATTACTACAATGAGCAGTTCTTC. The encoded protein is CASSTRTSYYYNEQFF.

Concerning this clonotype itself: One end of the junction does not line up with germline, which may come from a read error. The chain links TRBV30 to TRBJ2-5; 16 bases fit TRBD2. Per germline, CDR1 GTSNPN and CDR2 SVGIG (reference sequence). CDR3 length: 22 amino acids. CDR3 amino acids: CAWSVAPNLPGLAGGSDERGPF. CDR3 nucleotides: TGTGCCTGGAGTGTCGCTCCTAACCTACCGGGACTAGCGGGGGGGTCCGACGAGAGGGGGCCTTTC. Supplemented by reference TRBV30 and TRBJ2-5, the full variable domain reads SQTIHQWPATLVQPVGSPLSLECTVEGTSNPNLYWYRQAAGRGLQLLFYSVGIGQISSEVPQNLSASRPQDRQFILSSKKLLLSDSGFYLCAWSVAPNLPGLAGGSDERGPFGPGTRLLVL.

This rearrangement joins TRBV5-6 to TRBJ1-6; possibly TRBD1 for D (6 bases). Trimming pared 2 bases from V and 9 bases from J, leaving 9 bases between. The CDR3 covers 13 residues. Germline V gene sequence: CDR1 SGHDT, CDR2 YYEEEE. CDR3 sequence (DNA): TGTGCCAGCAGCTTTACAGGGACTTCACCCCTCCACTTT. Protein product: CASSFTGTSPLHF.

The CDR3 protein is CASSVAATGTRINEQYF. In nucleotides, the CDR3 is TGTGCCAGCAGCGTCGCCGCTACCGGGACGCGTATCAACGAGCAGTACTTC. The chain joins TRBV7-2 to TRBJ2-7; tentatively, D is TRBD1 or TRBD2 (5 bases each). Per germline, CDR1 SGHTA and CDR2 FQGNSA. V was trimmed by 5 bases and J by 5 bases, leaving 25 bases between them. The CDR3 length is 17 residues.

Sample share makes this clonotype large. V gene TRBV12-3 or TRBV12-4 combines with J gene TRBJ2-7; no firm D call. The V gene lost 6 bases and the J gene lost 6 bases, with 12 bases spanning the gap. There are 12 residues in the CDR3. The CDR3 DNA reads TGTGCCAGCAGCTCCAGGAAGGGCGAGCAGTACTTC. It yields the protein CASSSRKGEQYF.